The 2 T cell receptor beta chains below all came from one sample that was sequenced in a study of early T cells in non-severe SARS-CoV-2 infection. TCRdb re-called the 5' RACE reads with MiXCR, one entry per CDR3 protein. Among tens of thousands of distinct CDR3 sequences listed, around 7% were seen once. The sequencing sample was made of whole blood. The source is an adult who was a healthcare worker with PCR-confirmed SARS-CoV-2 infection or an uninfected control (not recorded which).

This clonotype was observed at least ten times. The chain couples TRBV30 to TRBJ2-1; D is undetermined. Trimming removed 3 bases from V and 5 bases from J, with 8 bases in between. The CDR3 has 12 amino acids. CDR1 is GTSNPN, CDR2 SVGIG, per germline (reference sequence). The CDR3 nucleotides read TGTGCCTGGAGCTCGATGGACAATGAGCAGTTCTTC. It specifies CAWSSMDNEQFF.

At least ten counts were recorded for this clonotype. The chain couples TRBV6-7 to TRBJ2-7; 7 positions agree with TRBD2. TRBV6-7 is an ORF, and what it does is uncertain. The trim removed 1 base at V and 2 bases at J, leaving 8 bases unmatched. This CDR3 is built from 16 residues. The CDR3 nucleotides are TGTGCCAGCAGTTACTACTCGAGCGGGGAAACCTACGAGCAGTACTTC. It codes for CASSYYSSGETYEQYF.